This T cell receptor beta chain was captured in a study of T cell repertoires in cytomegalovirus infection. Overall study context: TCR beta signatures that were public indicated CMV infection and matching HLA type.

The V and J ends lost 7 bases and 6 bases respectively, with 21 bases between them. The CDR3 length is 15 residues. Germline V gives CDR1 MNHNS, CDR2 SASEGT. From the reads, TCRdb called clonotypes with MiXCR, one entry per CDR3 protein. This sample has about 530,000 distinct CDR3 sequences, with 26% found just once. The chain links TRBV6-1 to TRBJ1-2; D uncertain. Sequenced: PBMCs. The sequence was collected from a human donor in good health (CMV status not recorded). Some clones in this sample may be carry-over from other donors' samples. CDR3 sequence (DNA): TGTGCCAGCACGCCTCATCGGGGTAAGGCAGATGGCTACACCTTC. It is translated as CASTPHRGKADGYTF.